A selection of T cell receptor beta chains follows, all from one sample in a study of CD8 T cells in ankylosing spondylitis. One entry per CDR3 protein results from TCRdb running MiXCR on the 5' RACE reads. This table holds some 200,000 distinct CDR3 sequences, around a quarter found once. Sample: blood, either unsorted or a sorted T cell fraction (not recorded which). These receptors all come from a male donor with ankylosing spondylitis or in good health (not recorded which). Each CDR3 is given with its conserved first and last residue. The D gene is left open where the match is weak. A clone size is listed for some rows: how often the clone was seen (once, few, many), or a class if it is expanded.

J,D,V,size,CDR3,DNA
TRBJ2-1,TRBD2,TRBV6-2/TRBV6-3,many,CASSYSGTSGRVYNEQFF,TGTGCCAGCAGTTACTCGGGGACTAGCGGGAGGGTCTACAATGAGCAGTTCTTC
TRBJ2-7,-,TRBV6-5,-,CASRSSGTNFYEQYF,TGTGCCAGCAGGTCCTCCGGGACAAATTTTTACGAGCAGTACTTC
TRBJ1-5,-,TRBV12-3/TRBV12-4,few,CASSLQYSQGRQPQHF,TGTGCCAGCAGTTTGCAGTATTCGCAGGGTAGGCAGCCCCAGCATTTT
TRBJ1-1,-,TRBV5-1,many,CASSLGRSMNTEAFF,TGCGCCAGCAGCTTGGGACGGAGCATGAACACTGAAGCTTTCTTT
TRBJ1-1,-,TRBV11-2,many,CASSLDVRGGPNTEAFF,TGTGCCAGCAGCTTAGATGTAAGGGGGGGACCGAACACTGAAGCTTTCTTT
TRBJ2-7,TRBD2,TRBV5-6,many,CASSPQGLASTYEQYF,TGTGCCAGCAGCCCGCAGGGACTAGCGAGTACCTACGAGCAGTACTTC
TRBJ1-4,-,TRBV5-5,-,CASTRDGEKLFF,TGTGCCAGCACCAGGGACGGTGAAAAACTGTTTTTT
TRBJ2-5,TRBD2,TRBV20-1,few,CSASGTSGRRETQYF,TGCAGTGCTTCCGGGACTAGCGGGAGGAGAGAGACCCAGTACTTC
TRBJ2-1,-,TRBV6-1,many,CASSARDNEQFF,TGTGCCAGCAGTGCCCGGGACAATGAGCAGTTCTTC
TRBJ2-7,-,TRBV18,-,CASSPETGWAYEQYF,TGTGCCAGCTCACCAGAGACAGGATGGGCCTACGAGCAGTACTTC
TRBJ2-6,-,TRBV5-6,many,CASSLGGGANVLTF,TGTGCCAGCAGCTTGGGAGGTGGGGCCAACGTCCTGACTTTC
TRBJ2-7,-,TRBV3-1,-,CASSQGTGVVSEQYF,TGTGCCAGCAGCCAAGGGACGGGGGTTGTCTCCGAGCAGTACTTC
TRBJ2-7,TRBD1,TRBV6-1,-,CASSSTGAGEQYF,TGTGCCAGCAGCTCGACAGGGGCGGGAGAGCAGTACTTC
TRBJ2-7,-,TRBV29-1,-,CSVADRFSEQYF,TGCAGCGTTGCCGACAGGTTTTCCGAGCAGTACTTC
TRBJ2-7,TRBD2,TRBV20-1,few,CSAHPVREFYEQYF,TGCAGTGCTCACCCGGTGCGGGAGTTCTACGAGCAGTACTTC
TRBJ1-6,-,TRBV7-6,many,CASSLEGTGHSPLHF,TGTGCCAGCAGCTTAGAGGGAACGGGGCATTCACCCCTCCACTTT
TRBJ2-5,-,TRBV20-1,-,CSTGPSQETQYF,TGCAGTACAGGCCCTAGCCAAGAGACCCAGTACTTC
TRBJ2-7,-,TRBV5-1,many,CASSLSEGPTYEQYF,TGCGCCAGCAGCTTGTCAGAGGGTCCCACCTACGAGCAGTACTTC
TRBJ2-1,TRBD1,TRBV6-2/TRBV6-3,few,CASRRPGTGRHEQFF,TGTGCCAGCAGACGCCCAGGGACAGGGAGGCATGAGCAGTTCTTC
TRBJ2-3,TRBD1,TRBV11-2,-,CASSLGTGYSADTQYF,TGTGCCAGCAGCTTAGGGACAGGGTATAGTGCAGATACGCAGTATTTT
TRBJ2-7,TRBD2,TRBV29-1,few,CSVVTSGRYEQYF,TGCAGCGTTGTAACTAGCGGGAGGTACGAGCAGTACTTC
TRBJ2-7,TRBD1,TRBV6-5,many,CASSYRDRGIYEQYF,TGTGCCAGCAGTTACAGGGACAGGGGGATCTACGAGCAGTACTTC
TRBJ2-1,TRBD1,TRBV5-1,many,CASSYFGTGVGDEQFF,TGCGCCAGCAGCTATTTTGGGACAGGGGTAGGCGATGAGCAGTTCTTC
TRBJ2-2,-,TRBV7-2,many,CASSLNVNTGELFF,TGTGCCAGCAGCTTAAATGTGAACACCGGGGAGCTGTTTTTT
TRBJ2-7,-,TRBV29-1,-,CSAYEGSYEQYF,TGCAGCGCTTATGAAGGCTCCTACGAGCAGTACTTC
TRBJ2-1,-,TRBV28,-,CASSPPGAVVEQFF,TGTGCCAGCAGCCCTCCGGGGGCAGTGGTTGAGCAGTTCTTC
TRBJ1-2,TRBD1,TRBV20-1,-,CSARARQGDDGYTF,TGCAGTGCTAGAGCTCGACAGGGGGATGATGGCTACACCTTC
TRBJ1-1,-,TRBV20-1,-,CSAKDPSGHTEAFF,TGCAGTGCTAAGGACCCATCCGGTCACACTGAAGCTTTCTTT
TRBJ2-3,-,TRBV5-1,-,CASSLMDSDTQYF,TGCGCCAGCAGCTTGATGGACAGTGATACGCAGTATTTT
TRBJ2-1,-,TRBV5-1,-,CASSLRAVNNEQFF,TGCGCCAGCAGCTTGAGGGCCGTAAACAATGAGCAGTTCTTC
TRBJ2-5,TRBD1,TRBV7-2,many,CASSSWTGWETQYF,TGTGCCAGCAGCTCATGGACAGGGTGGGAGACCCAGTACTTC
TRBJ2-1,TRBD2,TRBV29-1,few,CSVEDRSGRAYNEQFF,TGCAGCGTTGAAGACAGATCGGGGAGGGCCTACAATGAGCAGTTCTTC
TRBJ2-4,-,TRBV12-3/TRBV12-4,few,CASSFMASPAKNIQYF,TGTGCCAGCAGTTTTATGGCGTCTCCAGCCAAAAACATTCAGTACTTC
TRBJ2-2,-,TRBV5-1,-,CASSSPGAGRTPGELFF,TGCGCCAGCAGCTCGCCGGGGGCCGGGAGGACCCCCGGGGAGCTGTTTTTT
TRBJ1-2,-,TRBV20-1,many,CSARKTGTRGGYGYTF,TGCAGTGCTAGGAAAACCGGGACCCGAGGAGGCTATGGCTACACCTTC
TRBJ2-5,-,TRBV11-1,-,CASSLGLRGRAGEETQYF,TGTGCCAGCAGCTTAGGGCTCAGGGGCCGTGCTGGCGAAGAGACCCAGTACTTC
TRBJ2-1,TRBD2,TRBV20-1,few,CSAAQLAGDNEQFF,TGCAGTGCCGCCCAACTAGCGGGAGACAATGAGCAGTTCTTC
TRBJ2-1,TRBD2,TRBV12-3/TRBV12-4,-,CASSPSSGRSYNEQFF,TGTGCCAGCAGTCCCTCTAGCGGGAGATCCTACAATGAGCAGTTCTTC
TRBJ2-7,TRBD2,TRBV12-3/TRBV12-4,many,CASSLSGLAGEQYF,TGTGCCAGCAGTTTATCGGGACTAGCGGGCGAGCAGTACTTC
TRBJ2-5,-,TRBV7-9,many,CASSTYRDEETQYF,TGTGCCAGCAGCACCTACCGGGACGAAGAGACCCAGTACTTC
TRBJ2-5,TRBD1,TRBV20-1,-,CSADRTGQETQYF,TGCAGTGCCGATAGGACAGGTCAAGAGACCCAGTACTTC
TRBJ2-1,-,TRBV24-1,-,CATSDYGQNNEQFF,TGTGCCACCAGTGATTACGGACAGAACAATGAGCAGTTCTTC
TRBJ2-7,TRBD2,TRBV6-2/TRBV6-3,many,CASTSTSGRAYEQYF,TGTGCCAGCACCTCGACTAGCGGGAGGGCCTACGAGCAGTACTTC
TRBJ2-3,TRBD2,TRBV29-1,many,CSVAGLAGETDTQYF,TGCAGCGTGGCCGGACTAGCGGGAGAAACAGATACGCAGTATTTT
TRBJ2-3,TRBD2,TRBV5-1,-,CASSGPTSGSSTDTQYF,TGCGCCAGCTCAGGCCCTACTAGCGGTTCTAGCACAGATACGCAGTATTTT
TRBJ1-2,-,TRBV5-1,many,CASTSEVPGRVYGYTF,TGCGCCAGCACCTCGGAGGTCCCGGGACGAGTCTATGGCTACACCTTC
TRBJ2-2,-,TRBV7-3,many,CASSLTPRGRGDTGELFF,TGTGCCAGCAGCTTGACGCCGCGGGGCAGGGGCGACACCGGGGAGCTGTTTTTT
TRBJ1-1,-,TRBV20-1,-,CSAGGMNTEAFF,TGCAGTGCTGGAGGAATGAACACTGAAGCTTTCTTT
TRBJ2-5,TRBD2,TRBV4-1,many,CASSQQTSGRLGETQYF,TGCGCCAGCAGCCAGCAGACTAGCGGGAGATTAGGAGAGACCCAGTACTTC
TRBJ2-1,-,TRBV18,many,CASSSDGTGSYNEQFF,TGTGCCAGCTCATCGGATGGGACTGGCTCCTACAATGAGCAGTTCTTC
TRBJ2-3,-,TRBV12-3/TRBV12-4,-,CASSLSSGRTDTQYF,TGTGCCAGCAGTTTATCGAGTGGACGGACAGATACGCAGTATTTT
TRBJ2-1,-,TRBV5-1,few,CASIPGVAFSYNEQFF,TGCGCCAGCATTCCAGGGGTCGCATTTTCGTACAATGAGCAGTTCTTC
TRBJ2-1,TRBD2,TRBV4-1,once,CASSQLGTSSDEQFF,TGCGCCAGCAGCCAGTTAGGGACTAGTAGCGATGAGCAGTTCTTC
TRBJ2-5,-,TRBV4-1,-,CASSQDPGAPGTQYF,TGCGCCAGCAGCCAAGATCCGGGAGCCCCGGGGACCCAGTACTTC
TRBJ2-1,TRBD2,TRBV12-3/TRBV12-4,-,CASRPGLADSYNEQFF,TGTGCCAGCAGACCTGGACTAGCGGACTCCTACAATGAGCAGTTCTTC
TRBJ2-5,-,TRBV6-5,-,CASSYLVRGETQYF,TGTGCCAGCAGTTACCTAGTGAGGGGAGAGACCCAGTACTTC
TRBJ2-1,-,TRBV5-5,few,CASTSEAGLFNEQFF,TGTGCCAGCACCTCGGAAGCCGGTCTATTCAATGAGCAGTTCTTC
TRBJ1-2,-,TRBV20-1,-,CSARAPPTAGNYGYTF,TGCAGTGCTAGAGCCCCCCCCACAGCGGGGAACTATGGCTACACCTTC